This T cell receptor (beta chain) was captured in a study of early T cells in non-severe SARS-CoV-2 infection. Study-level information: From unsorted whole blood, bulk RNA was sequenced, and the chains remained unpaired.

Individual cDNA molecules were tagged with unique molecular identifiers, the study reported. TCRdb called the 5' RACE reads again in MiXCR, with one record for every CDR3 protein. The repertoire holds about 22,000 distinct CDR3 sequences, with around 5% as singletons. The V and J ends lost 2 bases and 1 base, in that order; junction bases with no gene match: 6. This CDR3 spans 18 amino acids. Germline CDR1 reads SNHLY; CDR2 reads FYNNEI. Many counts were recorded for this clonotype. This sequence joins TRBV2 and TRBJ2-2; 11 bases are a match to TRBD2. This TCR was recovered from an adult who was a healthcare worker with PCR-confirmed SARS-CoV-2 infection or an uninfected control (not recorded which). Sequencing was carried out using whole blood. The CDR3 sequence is CASSEIRGTSGNTGELFF. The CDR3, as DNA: TGTGCCAGCAGTGAAATTAGGGGGACTAGCGGGAACACCGGGGAGCTGTTTTTT. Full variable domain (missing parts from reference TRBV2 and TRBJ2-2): EPEVTQTPSHQVTQMGQEVILRCVPISNHLYFYWYRQILGQKVEFLVSFYNNEISEKSEIFDDQFSVERPDGSNFTLKIRSTKLEDSAMYFCASSEIRGTSGNTGELFFGEGSRLTVL.